One and the same sample provided the 7 T cell receptor beta chains below, sequenced in a study of blood T cell repertoires in COVID-19 (dated by TCRdb to about 2020). Library method: the immunoSEQ multiplex PCR assay. In its TCRdb copy, this immuneACCESS table keeps in-frame sequences only and misses some clones. Where compared with another copy, unresolved V genes explain less than half of these, and the others have no known cause. This sample comprises tens of thousands of clones, around four fifths of them detected only once. The top ten clonotypes cover about 29% of the sample. Sequencing was carried out using peripheral blood. All receptors come from a human donor in a cohort sampled during active COVID-19.

The chain is built from TRBV6-2 or TRBV6-3 and TRBJ1-1; 12 bases map to TRBD1. Trimming cost V 2 bases and J 5 bases; bases outside gene matches: 3. The CDR3 totals 15 residues. Germline V CDR1 and CDR2: MNHEY, SVGEGT. The CDR3 loop is CASSYGDRGLTEAFF. CDR3 bases: TGTGCCAGCAGTTACGGGGACAGGGGGCTAACTGAAGCTTTCTTT.

This clone was counted a few times. This chain connects TRBV5-1 to TRBJ2-1; D gene uncertain. CDR1 SGHRS and CDR2 YFSETQ come from the germline V gene. This CDR3 is 16 amino acids long. The V and J ends lost 5 bases and 0 bases respectively, with 15 bases between them. CDR3 sequence (DNA): TGCGCCAGCAGTCTGGTCTTTCCCAGCTCCTACAATGAGCAGTTCTTC. This encodes CASSLVFPSSYNEQFF.

The chain combines TRBV9 with TRBJ1-1, with 9 positions matching TRBD1. The CDR3 spans 16 residues. V was pared by 2 bases and J by 2 bases, with 7 bases of the junction left unmatched. Germline-derived CDR1 and CDR2 are SGDLS and YYNGEE. The CDR3, as DNA: TGTGCCAGCAGCGTGGCACCACAGGGGGCCAACACTGAAGCTTTCTTT. This encodes CASSVAPQGANTEAFF.

This clone was seen a few times. The V gene is TRBV2, the J gene TRBJ1-3, with D possibly matching TRBD1 (5 bases). CDR1 and CDR2 (germline): SNHLY, FYNNEI. The V and J ends lost 5 bases and 0 bases respectively, with 14 bases between them. The CDR3 is 16 amino acids. The CDR3 region is CASSSLRQNSGNTIYF. The CDR3 DNA reads as TGTGCCAGCAGTTCTCTCAGACAGAACTCTGGAAACACCATATATTTT.

The genes are TRBV4-2 and TRBJ2-3; D is possibly TRBD2 (5 bases). The germline V gene has CDR1 LGHNA and CDR2 YNFKEQ. The V and J ends lost 1 base and 14 bases respectively, with 16 bases between them. There are 13 residues in the CDR3. The CDR3 DNA reads as TGTGCCAGCAGCCAAGGTCGGCGGGCCTATTTGTATTTT. This encodes CASSQGRRAYLYF.

This clone was seen a handful of times. J is TRBJ1-1 and V is TRBV3-1 (or the pseudogene TRBV3-2); D uncertain. The CDR3 consists of 15 residues. Trimming took off 0 bases at V and 4 bases at J, with 12 bases between the two ends. The germline V gene has CDR1 LGHDT and CDR2 YNNKEL (reference sequence). The CDR3 here is CASSQEKAAGTEAFF. In nucleotides, the CDR3 is TGTGCCAGCAGCCAAGAAAAGGCGGCTGGCACTGAAGCTTTCTTT.

The rearrangement links TRBV27 to TRBJ1-6; perhaps TRBD1 as D (6 bases). The CDR3 loop spans 15 amino acids. Trimming stripped 3 bases from V and 9 bases from J, with 15 bases between. Germline V gene lookup returns CDR1 MNHEY and CDR2 SMNVEV (reference sequence). DNA of the CDR3: TGTGCCAGCAGTTTGGGAACAGGGTATGGTTCACCCCTCCACTTT. Residues: CASSLGTGYGSPLHF.